This TCR beta chain was profiled in a study of blood T cells in healthy people across ages. The table lists this clonotype with a few counts. This CDR3 region has 18 residues. V was clipped by 2 bases and J by 0 bases, with 19 bases between them. Germline V lookup: CDR1 MGHRA, CDR2 YSYEKL. Primed by a sample-barcoded 5' primer and a J-beta primer mix, a second PCR proceeded for about 7 to 12 cycles. TCRdb re-analysed the 5' RACE reads in MiXCR, keeping a single row per CDR3 protein. The repertoire holds fewer than 2,000,000 distinct CDR3 sequences, with 30% to 35% as singletons. The source is a woman in her twenties or thirties in good health. The rearrangement uses TRBV4-1 and TRBJ1-2, with D possibly TRBD1 on 5 matching bases. The sequenced sample consisted of blood. CDR3 residues: CASSQSEDRGRANYGYTF. CDR3 sequence (DNA): TGCGCCAGCAGCCAATCGGAGGACCGGGGCAGGGCTAACTATGGCTACACCTTC.